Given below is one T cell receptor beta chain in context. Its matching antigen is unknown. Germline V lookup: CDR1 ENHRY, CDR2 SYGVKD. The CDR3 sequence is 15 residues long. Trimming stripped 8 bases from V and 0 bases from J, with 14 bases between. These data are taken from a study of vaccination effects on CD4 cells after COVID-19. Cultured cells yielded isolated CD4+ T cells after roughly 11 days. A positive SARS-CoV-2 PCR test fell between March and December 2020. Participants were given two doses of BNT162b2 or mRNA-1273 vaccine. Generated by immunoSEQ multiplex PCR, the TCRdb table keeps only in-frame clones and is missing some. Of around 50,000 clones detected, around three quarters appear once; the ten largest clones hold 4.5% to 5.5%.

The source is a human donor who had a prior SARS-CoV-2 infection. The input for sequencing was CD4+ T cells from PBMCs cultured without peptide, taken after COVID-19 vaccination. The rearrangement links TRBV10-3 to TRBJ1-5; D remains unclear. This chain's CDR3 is CAIPVWGNSNQPQHF. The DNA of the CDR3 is TGTGCCATCCCTGTATGGGGAAATAGCAATCAGCCCCAGCATTTT.